A selection of T cell receptor beta chains follows, all from one sample in a study of blood T cell repertoires in COVID-19. Assay used: immunoSEQ multiplex PCR; TCRdb lists only in-frame clones, some missing. The sample lists some 250,000 clones, 83% occurring once. The sequenced material came from peripheral blood. These receptors were taken from a man aged 80 or over with acute or convalescent COVID-19. CDR3s include the opening cysteine and the closing phenylalanine or tryptophan. Fields, in order: clone size, V gene, J gene, D gene, CDR3 protein, CDR3 DNA. D genes are given only for firm matches. Only part of the rows carry a size: once, few, many, or a class if the clone is expanded.

NA	TRBV3-1/TRBV3-2	TRBJ2-3	TRBD1	CASSQGQGAQDTQYF	TGTGCCAGCAGCCAAGGTCAGGGGGCCCAAGATACGCAGTATTTT
NA	TRBV6-1	TRBJ1-3	NA	CASSEATGWGNTIYF	TGTGCCAGCAGCGAAGCCACGGGTTGGGGAAACACCATATATTTT
NA	TRBV3-1/TRBV3-2	TRBJ2-5	TRBD2	CASSRGGGQETQYF	TGTGCCAGCAGCCGGGGCGGGGGCCAAGAGACCCAGTACTTC
NA	TRBV28	TRBJ1-1	NA	CASSRGGDTEAFF	TGTGCCAGCAGCCGAGGGGGGGACACTGAAGCTTTCTTT
NA	TRBV11-2	TRBJ2-7	NA	CASSLDQSGAYEQYF	TGTGCCAGCAGCTTAGATCAAAGCGGAGCCTACGAGCAGTACTTC
few	TRBV5-1	TRBJ1-6	TRBD1	CASSYRGQDNSPLHF	TGCGCCAGCAGCTACAGGGGGCAAGATAATTCACCCCTCCACTTT
few	TRBV5-4	TRBJ2-1	NA	CASSTADSGPAGYNEQFF	TGTGCCAGCAGCACGGCGGACAGCGGACCCGCTGGCTACAATGAGCAGTTCTTC
NA	TRBV14	TRBJ1-1	NA	CASSTRPGRTEAFF	TGTGCCAGCAGCACCCGTCCTGGGCGCACTGAAGCTTTCTTT
NA	TRBV2	TRBJ2-4	TRBD1	CASRRLGTGVENIQYF	TGTGCCAGCAGAAGACTCGGGACAGGGGTTGAAAACATTCAGTACTTC
NA	TRBV28	TRBJ1-1	TRBD1	CASSSGGDRGGAFF	TGTGCCAGCAGTTCGGGAGGGGACAGGGGGGGAGCTTTCTTT
NA	TRBV19	TRBJ1-5	TRBD1	CASSKARDREKQPQHF	TGTGCCAGTAGCAAAGCCCGAGACAGGGAAAAGCAGCCCCAGCATTTT
NA	TRBV6-5	TRBJ2-2	NA	CASSHLQGNTGELFF	TGTGCCAGCAGCCACCTACAGGGCAACACCGGGGAGCTGTTTTTT
NA	TRBV10-2	TRBJ2-7	NA	CASSDRGPLYEQYF	TGCGCCAGCAGTGACAGGGGACCCCTCTACGAGCAGTACTTC
NA	TRBV20-1	TRBJ2-1	TRBD2	CSASGTSGSSYNEQFF	TGCAGTGCTAGTGGGACTAGCGGGAGCTCCTACAATGAGCAGTTCTTC
NA	TRBV6-1	TRBJ2-2	NA	CASSELQSTGELFF	TGTGCCAGCAGTGAATTACAGAGCACCGGGGAGCTGTTTTTT
NA	TRBV23-1	TRBJ2-1	NA	CASSQGGSPEGDEQFF	TGCGCCAGCAGTCAAGGGGGGAGTCCGGAGGGAGATGAGCAGTTCTTC
NA	TRBV9	TRBJ1-5	NA	CASSVAGRINQPQHF	TGTGCCAGCAGCGTAGCTGGCAGGATTAATCAGCCCCAGCATTTT
NA	TRBV11-2	TRBJ2-7	NA	CASSRELLSSYEQYF	TGTGCCAGCAGCCGGGAACTGCTAAGCTCCTACGAGCAGTACTTC
NA	TRBV2	TRBJ2-7	NA	CASSRNRVPSYEQYF	TGTGCCAGCAGCCGGAACAGGGTGCCCTCCTACGAGCAGTACTTC
NA	TRBV25-1	TRBJ2-7	NA	CASSRRYEQYF	TGTGCCAGCAGTCGTCGTTACGAGCAGTACTTC
NA	TRBV7-9	TRBJ2-1	NA	CASSFPQAGEQFF	TGTGCCAGCAGCTTCCCCCAGGCGGGTGAGCAGTTCTTC
NA	TRBV18	TRBJ2-7	TRBD2	CASSETSGGSYEQYF	TGTGCCAGCTCAGAGACTAGCGGGGGCTCCTACGAGCAGTACTTC
few	TRBV6-6	TRBJ2-5	NA	CASSFKETQYF	TGTGCCAGCAGTTTTAAAGAGACCCAGTACTTC
NA	TRBV7-8	TRBJ2-5	NA	CASSRFEGETQYF	TGTGCCAGCAGCCGATTCGAGGGAGAGACCCAGTACTTC
once	TRBV3-1/TRBV3-2	TRBJ2-7	TRBD2	CASRGLAGGLWEQYF	TGTGCCAGCAGAGGACTAGCGGGGGGGCTCTGGGAGCAGTACTTC
NA	TRBV5-6	TRBJ1-3	NA	CASSLAGASGNTIYF	TGTGCCAGCAGCTTGGCAGGGGCTTCTGGAAACACCATATATTTT
NA	TRBV5-1	TRBJ2-7	TRBD1	CASSLIQGAYEQYF	TGCGCCAGCAGCTTGATCCAGGGGGCCTACGAGCAGTACTTC
NA	TRBV11-2	TRBJ1-2	TRBD1	CASSRRTGTNYGYTF	TGTGCCAGCAGCCGAAGGACAGGGACAAACTATGGCTACACCTTC
few	TRBV29-1	TRBJ2-5	TRBD2	CSVEGSGLAFSGETQYF	TGCAGCGTTGAGGGGTCGGGACTAGCGTTTTCCGGAGAGACCCAGTACTTC
NA	TRBV6-5	TRBJ1-2	NA	CASRRQDLPNYGYTF	TGTGCCAGCAGACGACAGGACCTACCAAACTATGGCTACACCTTC
NA	TRBV6-5	TRBJ1-5	TRBD1	CASRRTGSNQPQHF	TGTGCCAGCAGGAGGACAGGGAGCAATCAGCCCCAGCATTTT
NA	TRBV5-1	TRBJ1-1	TRBD1	CASTSVPGQGTTEAFF	TGCGCCAGCACCTCTGTCCCCGGACAGGGGACCACTGAAGCTTTCTTT
NA	TRBV30	TRBJ1-3	TRBD1	CAWSKQGQGTGNTIYF	TGTGCCTGGAGTAAGCAAGGACAGGGGACTGGAAACACCATATATTTT
NA	TRBV19	TRBJ2-7	TRBD2	CASSPTPGGSNEQYF	TGTGCCAGTAGTCCGACACCGGGGGGTTCCAACGAGCAGTACTTC
NA	TRBV5-6	TRBJ2-7	TRBD1	CASSSQPGQGYEQYF	TGTGCCAGCAGCTCGCAACCGGGACAGGGTTACGAGCAGTACTTC
NA	TRBV3-1/TRBV3-2	TRBJ2-1	TRBD2	CASSQDPGTSGGATYNEQFF	TGTGCCAGCAGCCAAGATCCGGGGACTAGCGGGGGGGCGACCTACAATGAGCAGTTCTTC
NA	TRBV20-1	TRBJ1-1	NA	CSATQGGEAFF	TGCAGTGCTACGCAGGGCGGTGAAGCTTTCTTT